The 12 T cell receptor beta chains reported below all come from one sample, sequenced in a study of T-cell reconstitution after alpha-beta-depleted transplantation in children. Unique molecular identifiers featured in how the TCRbeta library was prepared. Each CDR3 protein is one row after TCRdb ran MiXCR on the PCR reads. The sample contains some 600,000 distinct CDR3 sequences, around 13% of which appear only once. The source material was PBMCs, mostly from graft donor cells, sampled 360 days after TCRalphabeta/CD19-depleted stem cell transplant. The receptor source for this set is a male patient aged 10 to 17 who had a stem cell transplant for acute myeloid leukemia, so the T cells may come from the graft donor.

The table lists this clonotype with a few counts. The chain uses TRBV6-5 and TRBJ2-7; D perhaps matches TRBD2 (6 bases). The germline gives CDR1 MNHEY, CDR2 SVGAGI. The V end lost 0 bases, the J end lost 5 bases, and 17 bases lay between the germline ends. There are 16 residues in the CDR3. The DNA of the CDR3 is TGTGCCAGCAGTTACTCCGGGAGCAGGTTCGGGAACGAGCAGTACTTC. Protein: CASSYSGSRFGNEQYF.

This clonotype has ten or more counts. The chain uses TRBV20-1 and TRBJ2-2, with D perhaps matching TRBD2 (6 bases). The CDR3 extends over 13 amino acids. The V end lost 6 bases, the J end lost 4 bases, and 12 bases lay between the germline ends. Germline V gene data show CDR1 as DFQATT and CDR2 as SNEGSKA (reference sequence). Here the CDR3 reads CSARDFRTGELFF. The CDR3 bases are TGCAGTGCGCGGGACTTCCGCACCGGGGAGCTGTTTTTT.

This clonotype was seen ten or more times. The chain links TRBV6-2 or TRBV6-3 to TRBJ2-1, with TRBD2 identical over 10 bases. CDR1 is MNHEY and CDR2 is SVGEGT in the germline V gene. The CDR3 runs to 15 residues. V shed 2 bases and J 7 bases; nucleotides not matched to a gene: 5. The CDR3 DNA reads TGTGCCAGCAGTTACGATGGTAGCGGGAGGAATGAGCAGTTCTTC. Translated: CASSYDGSGRNEQFF.

By share of the sample, this clonotype is medium-sized. The chain recombines TRBV7-2 with TRBJ2-1, with D uncertain. CDR1 is SGHTA and CDR2 is FQGNSA in the germline V gene. The CDR3 consists of 13 residues. V lost 5 bases, J lost 0 bases, and 5 bases lay in between. The DNA of the CDR3 is TGTGCCAGCAGCCCGAGCTCCTACAATGAGCAGTTCTTC. This gives the protein CASSPSSYNEQFF. Drawing the rest from reference TRBV7-2 and TRBJ2-1, the complete variable domain is GAGVSQSPSNKVTEKGKDVELRCDPISGHTALYWYRQSLGQGLEFLIYFQGNSAPDKSGLPSDRFSAERTGGSVSTLTIQRTQQEDSAVYLCASSPSSYNEQFFGPGTRLTVL.

This clonotype was seen a few times. V usage is TRBV28 and J usage is TRBJ2-3, with 10 bases matching TRBD2. The V segment lost 6 bases and the J segment 2 bases; nucleotides outside the gene matches: 2. Looked up from germline, CDR1 is MDHEN and CDR2 is SYDVKM. This CDR3 comprises 14 residues. The CDR3 nucleotides read TGTGCCAGCAGAGCGGGAGGGATCACAGATACGCAGTATTTT. This gives the protein CASRAGGITDTQYF.

The rearrangement uses TRBV7-6 and TRBJ2-7, with D perhaps matching TRBD1 (6 bases). The length of the CDR3 is 16 residues. V shed 5 bases and J shed 2 bases, with 19 bases lying between them. Germline lookup yields CDR1 SGHVS and CDR2 FNYEAQ. CDR3 sequence reads: CASSPTGTLTPYEQYF. The CDR3 region has the DNA TGTGCCAGCAGCCCCACCGGGACACTAACCCCCTACGAGCAGTACTTC.

V is TRBV20-1 and J is TRBJ2-7; TRBD2 matches at 7 bases. The junction had 10 bases not matched to a gene; V was cut back by 6 bases and J by 5 bases. CDR3 length: 13 amino acids. The germline V gene has CDR1 DFQATT and CDR2 SNEGSKA (reference sequence). This CDR3 is CSADGRERNEQYF. The CDR3 DNA reads as TGCAGTGCAGACGGGCGGGAGAGGAACGAGCAGTACTTC.

This clonotype was counted between two and nine times. This chain joins TRBV6-2 or TRBV6-3 and TRBJ2-2; no reliable D call. The CDR3 covers 14 residues. Trimming removed 2 bases at V and 4 bases at J, with 8 bases between. Germline values: CDR1 MNHEY, CDR2 SVGEGT. CDR3 amino acids: CASSYGYRTGELFF. DNA for the CDR3: TGTGCCAGCAGTTACGGCTACCGCACCGGGGAGCTGTTTTTT.

This clonotype was seen ten or more times. J is TRBJ2-2 and V is TRBV10-3; TRBD2 aligns across 7 bases. After removal of 11 bases from V and 0 bases from J, the junction contained 9 bases not matched to a gene. CDR3 length equals 15 residues. Germline V gene data show CDR1 as ENHRY and CDR2 as SYGVKD. The CDR3 loop reads CAAQGTTSNTGELFF. The CDR3 DNA sequence: TGTGCCGCCCAAGGGACTACATCGAACACCGGGGAGCTGTTTTTT.

This clonotype was seen only a few times. The V call is TRBV19, the J call TRBJ2-3; 9 nucleotides line up with TRBD2. CDR3 length: 18 amino acids. The J segment lost 7 bases and the V segment lost 5 bases, leaving 19 bases of the junction unmatched. Germline values: CDR1 LNHDA, CDR2 SQIVND (reference sequence). The DNA for the CDR3 is TGTGCCAGTAGTGGGGCTAGCGGGATCCCCTTATATGCATATACGCAGTATTTT. This codes for CASSGASGIPLYAYTQYF.

This clonotype was counted a few times. The chain links TRBV7-2 to TRBJ2-7; a possible D gene is TRBD2 (5 bases). Looked up from germline, CDR1 is SGHTA and CDR2 is FQGNSA. V was shortened by 5 bases and J by 0 bases, with 11 bases between the two germline ends. The CDR3 loop spans 14 amino acids. The CDR3 region has the DNA TGTGCCAGCAGCGCCGAGGGCCGCTCCTACGAGCAGTACTTC. Protein sequence: CASSAEGRSYEQYF.

The chain carries TRBV5-6 and TRBJ2-7; possibly TRBD2 for D (5 bases). Per germline, CDR1 SGHDT and CDR2 YYEEEE. V dropped 3 bases and J dropped 5 bases, with 15 bases sitting between them. The CDR3 runs 14 residues. CDR3 residues: CASSSGVNPHEQYF. The CDR3 DNA reads as TGTGCCAGCAGCTCCGGGGTGAACCCCCACGAGCAGTACTTC.